This TCR beta chain originates from a study of technical replicates of blood from several donors. Germline V lookup: CDR1 SGHVS, CDR2 FNYEAQ. Unmatched junction bases numbered 7, after V lost 1 base and J lost 6 bases. The CDR3 covers 15 residues. The protocol was immunoSEQ multiplex PCR, while the TCRdb copy is restricted to in-frame clones and leaves out a portion. The sample records approximately 99,000 clones, roughly 96% being singletons. Specimen: T cells isolated from PBMCs. This chain joins TRBV7-6 and TRBJ1-1, with 8 bases lining up with TRBD1. The TCR was taken from a human donor in good health. The CDR3 DNA sequence: TGTGCCAGCAGCTTAGTTTTCGGACAGGGCGCTGAAGCTTTCTTT. This sequence encodes CASSLVFGQGAEAFF. Complete variable domain (other parts from reference TRBV7-6 and TRBJ1-1): GAGVSQSPRYKVTKRGQDVALRCDPISGHVSLYWYRQALGQGPEFLTYFNYEAQQDKSGLPNDRFSAERPEGSISTLTIQRTEQRDSAMYRCASSLVFGQGAEAFFGQGTRLTVV.